The TCR beta chain under discussion was sequenced for a study of cytomegalovirus exposure and HLA in healthy donors. The PCR had 60 Vbeta and 13 Jbeta primers. Data came from immunoSEQ multiplex PCR; TCRdb stores just in-frame clones and leaves some out. The sample includes 200,000 or so clones, roughly 84% of them seen just once. Study observations and caveats: Cytomegalovirus association was listed for around 170 TCR beta chains.

To note about this clone: Its antigen is undetermined.

The source of this sequence is a boy between 5 and 17 years old in good health and CMV-seronegative. Sequenced sample: PBMCs.

The CDR3 region is CASRSRQATNEKLFF. In nucleotides, the CDR3 is TGCGCCAGCAGATCTCGACAAGCAACTAATGAAAAACTGTTTTTT. This chain joins TRBV5-1 and TRBJ1-4; no clear D. CDR3 length: 15 amino acids. Germline CDR1 SGHRS, CDR2 YFSETQ. V was trimmed by 5 bases and J by 0 bases, leaving 11 bases between them.